This T cell receptor beta chain was profiled in a study of T cell responses to AZD1222 COVID-19 vaccine (dated by TCRdb to the early 2020s). For context, the study as a whole: TCR sequencing was performed for about 250 trial participants, of whom about 210 were given two doses of AZD1222 and 26 were given two doses of MenACWY control vaccine. Trial participants were enrolled by age into 18-55, 56-69 and 70-plus year subgroups, with about 150, 28 and 57 TCR-sequenced participants respectively. What the authors observed across the whole study: Because no day 14 peak-response samples were available, repertoires were characterized only after the peak T cell response. The 56-69-year group was small, and its depth increase did not reach significance, likely because of low power. Conclusions about previously exposed vaccinees were limited because only six or seven AZD1222 recipients were SARS-CoV-2 seropositive at baseline. Nearly half of unique spike-specific TCRs reportedly recognized epitopes outside regions mutated in the B.1.351 and B.1.1.7 variants. Vaccine-associated CD4 TCRs spanned the whole spike protein, with dominant responses in regions 160-218 and 743-854. Spike-specific TCR breadth and depth rose significantly after two AZD1222 doses compared with day 0 and with MenACWY recipients. Most participants were white British and females outnumbered males, and the authors suggested that clonal diversity may have been underestimated.

This clone has just one count. What this receptor recognizes is not known. No much larger clonotype is one base removed from it; base qualities were not supplied. The meaning of the sample's time point label: about 28 days (+/-7) after the second vaccine dose. AZD1222 recipients given second doses at about 4 weeks or at about 12 weeks were pooled, since spike-specific TCR depth and breadth were not found to differ between the two schedules. Vaccinee samples came from UK trials COV001 and COV002, including a single-blind randomized controlled phase 2/3 trial of AZD1222 (ChAdOx1 nCoV-19) in healthy adults. For TCRbeta chain sequencing, PBMC samples from trial participants were taken at day 0 and at day 28 after the second dose. The CDR3 regions of human TCRbeta chains were subjected to immunosequencing. As for how the authors treated the data: Repertoire TCRs were matched against a reference library of SARS-CoV-2-specific TCRs generated with the MIRA antigen-specificity platform. Breadth was defined as the fraction of unique TCRs that were SARS-CoV-2-associated, and depth was defined as the fraction of total T cells that were SARS-CoV-2-associated. Using the MIRA data, every spike-specific TCR was mapped to the spike region that the TCR reacted to and assigned to either a CD4 or a CD8 class. Log10-transformed breadth and depth values were compared by one-way ANOVA with Sidak's multiple comparisons tests. TCRdb took this table from immuneACCESS and kept in-frame rearrangements with V and J called. Such tables lack part of the clones; where checked against another copy, unresolved V genes explain under half of the gap, and the rest is unexplained. Clone size and V and J calls were adopted from that table, with D and trimming inferred from the DNA. The sample table holds around 200,000 clones, of which approximately 90% were seen once. Approximately 26% of the sample is taken by the ten largest.

Trimming takes 9 bases from V and 6 bases from J, and the germline ends sit 20 bases apart. Taken from cysteine to phenylalanine, the CDR3 has 14 residues. Here the CDR3 DNA is all that survives: 42 bases in frame from base 1. The CDR1 and CDR2 encoded by the germline V gene are SGHRS and YFSETQ. The chain couples TRBV5-1 to TRBJ2-3; the best D guess is TRBD1, with 6 bases matching. The origin of this receptor is an adult who received the AZD1222 COVID-19 vaccine. The input for sequencing was peripheral blood, taken 28 days after the second AZD1222 dose. CDR3 region: CATSTGGQGDTQYF. The nucleotide sequence reads as follows: TGCGCCACCTCGACTGGAGGCCAGGGGGATACGCAGTATTTT.